The clone carrying this TCR beta chain showed up just a few times. Its antigen is unidentified. The V segment lost 2 bases and the J segment 12 bases; nucleotides outside the gene matches: 9. Per germline, CDR1 SGHVS and CDR2 FNYEAQ. The CDR3 length is 14 residues. The sample comes from a study of cytomegalovirus exposure and HLA in healthy donors. Whole-study findings and limits: TCR beta V segments were, for the most part, productive about 87% or about 30% of the time in an earlier analysis. The likely origin of a cluster of highly shared sequence variants was a sequencing artifact. The authors enumerated some 160 TCR beta chains as linked to cytomegalovirus.

Primers included in the PCR were 60 Vbeta and 13 Jbeta primers. Per the authors' pipeline: Approximately 12 million of the 80 million or so unique TCR beta chains counted in a later analysis were shared. Sequencing used immunoSEQ multiplex PCR; TCRdb keeps in-frame clones, though not all of them. That table gives V, J and clone size, and the DNA gave D and trimming. The sample yields roughly 120,000 clones, 9.5% seen once. Sample: PBMCs. The chain employs TRBV7-6 and TRBJ2-1; TRBD1 aligns across 8 bases. The sequence derives from a man aged 25 to 40 in good health and CMV-seronegative. The CDR3 DNA reads TGTGCCAGCAGCTTAAAGGGAACCGGGACAGGGCAGTTCTTC. Amino acids: CASSLKGTGTGQFF.